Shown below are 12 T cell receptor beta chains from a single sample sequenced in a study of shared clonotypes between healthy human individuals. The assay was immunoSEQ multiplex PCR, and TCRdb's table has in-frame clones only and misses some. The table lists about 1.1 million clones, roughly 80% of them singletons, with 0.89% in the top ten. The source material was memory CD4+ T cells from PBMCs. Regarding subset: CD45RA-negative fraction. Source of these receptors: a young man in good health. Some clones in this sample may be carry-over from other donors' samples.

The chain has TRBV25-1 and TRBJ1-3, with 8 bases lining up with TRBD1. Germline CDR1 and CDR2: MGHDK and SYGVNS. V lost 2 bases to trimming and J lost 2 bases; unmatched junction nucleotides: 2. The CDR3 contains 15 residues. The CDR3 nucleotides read TGTGCCAGCAGTGAACCGGGACAGGCTGGAAACACCATATATTTT. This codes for CASSEPGQAGNTIYF.

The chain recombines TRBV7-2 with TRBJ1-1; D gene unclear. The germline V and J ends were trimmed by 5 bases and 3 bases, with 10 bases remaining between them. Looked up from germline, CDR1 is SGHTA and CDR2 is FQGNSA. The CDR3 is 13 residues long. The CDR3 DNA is TGTGCCAGCAGCCGAAACCGGGACACTGAAGCTTTCTTT. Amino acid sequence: CASSRNRDTEAFF.

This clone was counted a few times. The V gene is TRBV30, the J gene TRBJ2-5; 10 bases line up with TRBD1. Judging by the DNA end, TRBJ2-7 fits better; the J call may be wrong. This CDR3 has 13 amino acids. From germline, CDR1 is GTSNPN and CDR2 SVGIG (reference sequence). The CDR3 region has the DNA TGTGCCTGGAGTGGGGACAGGGGATACGAGCAGTACTTC. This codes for CAWSGDRGYEQYF.

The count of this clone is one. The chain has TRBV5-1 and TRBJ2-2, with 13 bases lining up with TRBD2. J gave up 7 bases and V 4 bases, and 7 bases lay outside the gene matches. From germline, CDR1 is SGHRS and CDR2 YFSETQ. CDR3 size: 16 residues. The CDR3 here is CASSPTSGRTYGELFF. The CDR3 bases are TGCGCCAGCAGCCCGACTAGCGGGAGGACGTACGGGGAGCTGTTTTTT.

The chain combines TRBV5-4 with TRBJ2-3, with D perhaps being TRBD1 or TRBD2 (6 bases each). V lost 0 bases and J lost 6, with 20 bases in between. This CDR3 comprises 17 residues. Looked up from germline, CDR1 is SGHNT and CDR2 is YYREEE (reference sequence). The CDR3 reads CASSLGGGTSNWDTQYF. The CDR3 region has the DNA TGTGCCAGCAGCTTGGGTGGAGGGACATCGAATTGGGATACGCAGTATTTT.

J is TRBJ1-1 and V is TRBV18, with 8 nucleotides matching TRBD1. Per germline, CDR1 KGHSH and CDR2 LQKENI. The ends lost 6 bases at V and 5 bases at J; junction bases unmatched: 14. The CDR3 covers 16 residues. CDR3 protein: CASSPDQGALGTEAFF. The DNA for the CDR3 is TGTGCCAGCTCGCCAGACCAGGGGGCACTAGGGACTGAAGCTTTCTTT.

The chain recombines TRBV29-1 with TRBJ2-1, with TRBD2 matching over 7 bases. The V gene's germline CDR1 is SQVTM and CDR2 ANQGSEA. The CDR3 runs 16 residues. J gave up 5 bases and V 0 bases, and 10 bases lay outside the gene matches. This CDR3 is CSVEDRGRGTNNEQFF. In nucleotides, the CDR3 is TGCAGCGTTGAAGATCGAGGACGAGGGACTAACAATGAGCAGTTCTTC.

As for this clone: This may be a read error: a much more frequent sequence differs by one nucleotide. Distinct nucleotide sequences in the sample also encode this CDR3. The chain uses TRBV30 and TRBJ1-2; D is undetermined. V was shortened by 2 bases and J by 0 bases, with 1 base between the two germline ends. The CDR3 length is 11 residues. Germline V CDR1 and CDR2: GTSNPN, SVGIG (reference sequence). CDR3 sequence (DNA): TGTGCCTGGAGTCCTAACTATGGCTACACCTTC. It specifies CAWSPNYGYTF.

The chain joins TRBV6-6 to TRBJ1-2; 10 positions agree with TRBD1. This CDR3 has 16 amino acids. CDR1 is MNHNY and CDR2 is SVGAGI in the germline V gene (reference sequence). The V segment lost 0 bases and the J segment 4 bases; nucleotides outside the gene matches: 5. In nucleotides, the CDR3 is TGTGCCAGCAGTTACTCGACGGGACAGGGGTTCTATGGCTACACCTTC. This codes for CASSYSTGQGFYGYTF.

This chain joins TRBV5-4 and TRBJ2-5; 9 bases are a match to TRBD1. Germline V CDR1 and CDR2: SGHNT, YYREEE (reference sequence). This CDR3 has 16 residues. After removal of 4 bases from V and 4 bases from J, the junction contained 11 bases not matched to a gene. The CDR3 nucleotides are TGTGCCAGCAGCCGCCGTGGGACAGGGCGCGGAGAGACCCAGTACTTC. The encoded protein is CASSRRGTGRGETQYF.

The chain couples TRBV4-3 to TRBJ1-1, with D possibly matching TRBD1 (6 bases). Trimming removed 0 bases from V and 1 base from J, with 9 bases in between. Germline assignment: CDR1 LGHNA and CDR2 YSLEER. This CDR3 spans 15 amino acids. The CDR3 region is CASSQDRGGNTEAFF. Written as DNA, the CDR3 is TGCGCCAGCAGCCAAGACAGGGGCGGGAACACTGAAGCTTTCTTT.

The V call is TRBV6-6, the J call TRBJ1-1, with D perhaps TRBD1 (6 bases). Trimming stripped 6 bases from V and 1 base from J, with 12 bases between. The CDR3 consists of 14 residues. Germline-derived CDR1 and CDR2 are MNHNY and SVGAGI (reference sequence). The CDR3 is CASRGGASNTEAFF. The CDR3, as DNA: TGTGCCAGCAGAGGGGGGGCTTCGAACACTGAAGCTTTCTTT.